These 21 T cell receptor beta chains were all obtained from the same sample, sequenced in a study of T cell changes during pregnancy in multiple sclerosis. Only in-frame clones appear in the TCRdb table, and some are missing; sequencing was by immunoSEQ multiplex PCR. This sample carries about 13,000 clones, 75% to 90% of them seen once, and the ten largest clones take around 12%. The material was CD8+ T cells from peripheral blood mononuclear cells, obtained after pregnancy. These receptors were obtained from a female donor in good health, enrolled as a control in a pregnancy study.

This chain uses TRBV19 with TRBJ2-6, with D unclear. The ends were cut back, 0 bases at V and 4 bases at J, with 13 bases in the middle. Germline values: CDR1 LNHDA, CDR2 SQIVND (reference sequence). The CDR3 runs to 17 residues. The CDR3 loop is CASSIDLEILGANVLTF. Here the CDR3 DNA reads TGTGCCAGTAGTATAGATCTCGAGATTCTGGGGGCCAACGTCCTGACTTTC.

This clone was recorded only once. The CDR3: CASTPLAGGIGSYEQYF. The CDR3 DNA reads as TGTGCCAGCACCCCACTAGCGGGAGGGATAGGCTCCTACGAGCAGTACTTC. V and J are TRBV28 and TRBJ2-5; 13 positions match TRBD2. The J call may be incorrect, as the DNA end agrees better with TRBJ2-7. The CDR3 length is 17 residues. Germline-derived CDR1 and CDR2 are MDHEN and SYDVKM.

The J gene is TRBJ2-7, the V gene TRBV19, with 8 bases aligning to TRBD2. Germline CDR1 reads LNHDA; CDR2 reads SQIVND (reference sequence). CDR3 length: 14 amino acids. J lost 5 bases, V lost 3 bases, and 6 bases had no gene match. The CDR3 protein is CASSITGGPDEQYF. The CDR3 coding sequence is TGTGCCAGTAGTATTACGGGAGGGCCTGACGAGCAGTACTTC. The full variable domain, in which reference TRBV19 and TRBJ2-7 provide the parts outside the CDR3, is DGGITQSPKYLFRKEGQNVTLSCEQNLNHDAMYWYRQDPGQGLRLIYYSQIVNDFQKGDIAEGYSVSREKKESFPLTVTSAQKNPTAFYLCASSITGGPDEQYFGPGTRLTVT.

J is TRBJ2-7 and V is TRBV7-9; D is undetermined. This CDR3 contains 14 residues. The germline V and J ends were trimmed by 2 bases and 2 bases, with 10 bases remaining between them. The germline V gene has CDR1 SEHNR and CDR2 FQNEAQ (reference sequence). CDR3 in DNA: TGTGCCAGCAGCTTAACAGAAACGGCCTACGAGCAGTACTTC. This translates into CASSLTETAYEQYF.

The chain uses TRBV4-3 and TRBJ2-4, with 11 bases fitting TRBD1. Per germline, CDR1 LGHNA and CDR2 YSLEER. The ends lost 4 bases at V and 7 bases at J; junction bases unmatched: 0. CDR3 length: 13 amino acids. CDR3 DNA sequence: TGCGCCAGCAGCCGGGACAGGGGGAACATTCAGTACTTC. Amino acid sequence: CASSRDRGNIQYF.

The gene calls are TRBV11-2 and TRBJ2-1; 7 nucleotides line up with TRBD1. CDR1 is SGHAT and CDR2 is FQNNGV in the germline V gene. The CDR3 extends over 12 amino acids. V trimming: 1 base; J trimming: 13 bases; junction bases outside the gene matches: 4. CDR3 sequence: CASSLGAGGQFF. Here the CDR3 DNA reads TGTGCCAGCAGCTTAGGGGCAGGGGGACAGTTCTTC.

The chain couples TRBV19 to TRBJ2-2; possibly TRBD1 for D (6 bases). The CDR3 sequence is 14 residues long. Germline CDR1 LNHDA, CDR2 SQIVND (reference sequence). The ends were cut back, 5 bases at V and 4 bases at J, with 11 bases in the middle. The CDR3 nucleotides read TGTGCCAGTAGTCCGGGCAGGGGCACCGGGGAGCTGTTTTTT. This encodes CASSPGRGTGELFF.

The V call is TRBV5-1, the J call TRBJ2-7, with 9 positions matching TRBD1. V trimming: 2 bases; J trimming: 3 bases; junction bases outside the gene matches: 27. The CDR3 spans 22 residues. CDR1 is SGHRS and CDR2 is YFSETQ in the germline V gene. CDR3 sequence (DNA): TGCGCCAGCAGCTTACCGGGACAGGGCCAATACACCACCAATCAACTTGTCTACGAGCAGTACTTC. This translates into CASSLPGQGQYTTNQLVYEQYF.

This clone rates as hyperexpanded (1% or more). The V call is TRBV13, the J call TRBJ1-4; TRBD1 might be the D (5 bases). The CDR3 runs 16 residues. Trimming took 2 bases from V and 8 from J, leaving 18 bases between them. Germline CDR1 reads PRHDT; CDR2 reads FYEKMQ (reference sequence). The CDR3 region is CASSLSGWGGREKLFF. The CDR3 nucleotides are TGTGCCAGCAGCTTATCCGGCTGGGGCGGGAGAGAAAAACTGTTTTTT.

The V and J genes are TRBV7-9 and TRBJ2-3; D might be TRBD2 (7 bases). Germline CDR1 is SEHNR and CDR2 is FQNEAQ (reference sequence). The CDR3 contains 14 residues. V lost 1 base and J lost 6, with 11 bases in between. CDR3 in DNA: TGTGCCAGCAGCTTAGTGGGGGGGGCCGATACGCAGTATTTT. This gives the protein CASSLVGGADTQYF.

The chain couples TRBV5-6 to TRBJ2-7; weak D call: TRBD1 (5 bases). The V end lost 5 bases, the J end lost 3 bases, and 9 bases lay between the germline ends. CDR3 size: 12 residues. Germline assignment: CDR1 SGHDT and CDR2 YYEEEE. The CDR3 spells CASSSDNYEQYF. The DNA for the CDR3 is TGTGCCAGCAGTTCGGACAACTACGAGCAGTACTTC.

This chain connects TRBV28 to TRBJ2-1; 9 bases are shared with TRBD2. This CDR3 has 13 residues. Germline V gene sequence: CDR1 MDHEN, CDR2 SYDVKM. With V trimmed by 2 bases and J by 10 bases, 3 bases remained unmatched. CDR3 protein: CASSLLAGGEQFF. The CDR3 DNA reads TGTGCCAGCAGTTTACTGGCGGGAGGGGAGCAGTTCTTC.

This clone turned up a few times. CDR3 coding DNA: TGTGCCAGCAGTGGACTAGCGGGGGGGCCAGATACGCAGTATTTT. This sequence encodes CASSGLAGGPDTQYF. The chain carries TRBV6-1 and TRBJ2-3; 14 nucleotides agree with TRBD2. The CDR3 consists of 15 residues. Germline V gene lookup returns CDR1 MNHNS and CDR2 SASEGT. Unmatched junction bases numbered 1, after V lost 4 bases and J lost 4 bases.

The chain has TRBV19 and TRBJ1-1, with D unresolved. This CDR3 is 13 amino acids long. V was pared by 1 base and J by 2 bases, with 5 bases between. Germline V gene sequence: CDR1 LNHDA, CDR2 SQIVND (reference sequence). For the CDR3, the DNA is TGTGCCAGTAGTATAGGTCATAACACTGAAGCTTTCTTT. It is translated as CASSIGHNTEAFF.

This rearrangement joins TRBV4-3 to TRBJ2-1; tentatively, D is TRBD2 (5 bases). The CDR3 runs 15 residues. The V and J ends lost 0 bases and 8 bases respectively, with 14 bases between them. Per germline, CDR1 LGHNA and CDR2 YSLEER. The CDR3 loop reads CASSQDGLARDEQFF. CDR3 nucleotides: TGCGCCAGCAGCCAAGATGGGCTAGCAAGGGATGAGCAGTTCTTC.

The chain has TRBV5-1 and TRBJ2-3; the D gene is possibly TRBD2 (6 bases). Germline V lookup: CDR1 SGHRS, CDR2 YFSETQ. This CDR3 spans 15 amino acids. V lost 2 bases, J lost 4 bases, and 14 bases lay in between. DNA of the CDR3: TGCGCCAGCAGCTTCTCGGGGGAGCAGCCAGATACGCAGTATTTT. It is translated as CASSFSGEQPDTQYF. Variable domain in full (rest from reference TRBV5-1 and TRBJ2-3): KAGVTQTPRYLIKTRGQQVTLSCSPISGHRSVSWYQQTPGQGLQFLFEYFSETQRNKGNFPGRFSGRQFSNSRSEMNVSTLELGDSALYLCASSFSGEQPDTQYFGPGTRLTVL.

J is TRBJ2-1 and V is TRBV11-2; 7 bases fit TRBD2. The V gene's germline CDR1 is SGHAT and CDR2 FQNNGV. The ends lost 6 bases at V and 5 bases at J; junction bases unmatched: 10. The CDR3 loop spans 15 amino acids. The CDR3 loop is CASRPSGLADNEQFF. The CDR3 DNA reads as TGTGCCAGCAGGCCTAGCGGTTTGGCCGACAATGAGCAGTTCTTC.

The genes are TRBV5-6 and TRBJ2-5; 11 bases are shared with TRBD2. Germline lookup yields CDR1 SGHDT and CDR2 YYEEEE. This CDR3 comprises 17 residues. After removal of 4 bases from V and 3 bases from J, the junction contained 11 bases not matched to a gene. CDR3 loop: CASSPTSGGLTKETQYF. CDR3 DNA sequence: TGTGCCAGCAGCCCTACTAGCGGGGGCCTAACAAAAGAGACCCAGTACTTC.

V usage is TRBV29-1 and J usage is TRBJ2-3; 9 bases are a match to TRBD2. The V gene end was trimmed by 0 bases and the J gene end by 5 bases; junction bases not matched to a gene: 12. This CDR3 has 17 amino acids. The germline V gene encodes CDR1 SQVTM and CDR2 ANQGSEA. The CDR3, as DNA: TGCAGCGTTGAAGATCGTGGTAGCGGGAGTGGGGGAGATACGCAGTATTTT. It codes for CSVEDRGSGSGGDTQYF.

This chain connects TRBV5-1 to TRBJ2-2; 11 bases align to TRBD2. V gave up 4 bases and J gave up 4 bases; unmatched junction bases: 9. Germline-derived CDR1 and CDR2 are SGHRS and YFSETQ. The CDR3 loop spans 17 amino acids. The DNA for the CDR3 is TGCGCCAGCAGCCAAAGATTAGCGGGGGGGGCCACCGGGGAGCTGTTTTTT. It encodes CASSQRLAGGATGELFF.

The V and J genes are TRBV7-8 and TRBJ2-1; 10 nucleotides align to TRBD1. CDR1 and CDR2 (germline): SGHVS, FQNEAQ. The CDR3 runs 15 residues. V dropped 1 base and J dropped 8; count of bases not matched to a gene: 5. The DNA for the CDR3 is TGTGCCAGCAGCTTAGGGGGACAGGGGTTGGATGAGCAGTTCTTC. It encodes CASSLGGQGLDEQFF.